This T cell receptor (beta chain) is from a study of T cells in localized non-small cell lung cancer. Study-level results: Sequence data derive from only one tumor region, so heterogeneity remains possible. Greater T cell density in blood accompanied longer overall survival. Uninvolved adjacent lung showed higher T cell clonality than tumor.

Deletions cut 5 bases from V and 3 bases from J, with 11 bases between. In germline, CDR1 is SGHVS, CDR2 FQNEAQ. The CDR3 covers 13 residues. This clone has only a few counts. Its target is not known. The protocol was immunoSEQ multiplex PCR, while the TCRdb copy is restricted to in-frame clones and leaves out a portion. The sample comprises about 82,000 clones, around 80% of which are singletons, and approximately 21% rests with the top ten. The material sequenced was PBMCs, taken before any cancer treatment. This receptor was taken from a man aged 35 to 69 with stage II squamous cell lung carcinoma. V gene TRBV7-8 combines with J gene TRBJ2-7, with D tentatively TRBD1 (6 bases). CDR3 amino acids: CASSATGYYEQYF. The CDR3 bases are TGTGCCAGCAGCGCTACAGGGTACTACGAGCAGTACTTC.